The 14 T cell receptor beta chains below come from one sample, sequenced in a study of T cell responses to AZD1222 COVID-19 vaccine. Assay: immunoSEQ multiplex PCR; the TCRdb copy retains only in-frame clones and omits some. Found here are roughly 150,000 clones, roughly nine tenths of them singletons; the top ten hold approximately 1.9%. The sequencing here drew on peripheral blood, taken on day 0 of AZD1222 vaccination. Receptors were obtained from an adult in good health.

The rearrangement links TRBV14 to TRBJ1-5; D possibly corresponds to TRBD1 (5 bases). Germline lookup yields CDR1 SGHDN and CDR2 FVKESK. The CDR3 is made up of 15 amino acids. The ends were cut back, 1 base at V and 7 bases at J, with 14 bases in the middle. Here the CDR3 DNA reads TGTGCCAGCAGCCAAGGTCCAGGGTCCGGCCAGCCCCAGCATTTT. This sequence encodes CASSQGPGSGQPQHF. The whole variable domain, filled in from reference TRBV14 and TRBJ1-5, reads EAGVTQFPSHSVIEKGQTVTLRCDPISGHDNLYWYRRVMGKEIKFLLHFVKESKQDESGMPNNRFLAERTGGTYSTLKVQPAELEDSGVYFCASSQGPGSGQPQHFGDGTRLSIL.

The CDR3 region has the DNA TGTGCCAGCAGCCTAAATGCAGGGAATAATTCACCCCTCCACTTT. As protein: CASSLNAGNNSPLHF. V usage is TRBV7-6 and J usage is TRBJ1-6; D is perhaps TRBD1 (5 bases). Trimming took 5 bases from V and 5 from J, leaving 13 bases between them. The CDR3 consists of 15 residues. The germline CDR1 and CDR2 sequences are SGHVS and FNYEAQ.

DNA for the CDR3: TGTGCCAGCAGCTTAGCCCACGGGGAGCCCCAGCATTTT. It codes for CASSLAHGEPQHF. The chain recombines TRBV7-6 with TRBJ1-5, with D unresolved. V was trimmed by 0 bases and J by 8 bases, leaving 8 bases between them. CDR1 SGHVS and CDR2 FNYEAQ come from the germline V gene. The CDR3 is 13 residues long.

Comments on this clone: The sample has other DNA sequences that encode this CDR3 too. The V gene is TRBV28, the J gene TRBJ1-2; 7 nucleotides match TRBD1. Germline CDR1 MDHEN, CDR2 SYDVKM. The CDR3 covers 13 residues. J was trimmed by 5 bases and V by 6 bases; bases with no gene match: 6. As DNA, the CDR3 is TGTGCCAGCAGCCCCCCAGGGGGATATGGCTACACCTTC. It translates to CASSPPGGYGYTF.

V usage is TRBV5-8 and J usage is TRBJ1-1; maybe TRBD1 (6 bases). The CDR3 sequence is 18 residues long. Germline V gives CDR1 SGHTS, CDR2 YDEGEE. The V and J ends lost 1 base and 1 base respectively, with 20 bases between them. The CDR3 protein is CASSLYGGPAVQNTEAFF. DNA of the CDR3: TGTGCCAGCAGCTTGTACGGGGGGCCGGCGGTCCAGAACACTGAAGCTTTCTTT.

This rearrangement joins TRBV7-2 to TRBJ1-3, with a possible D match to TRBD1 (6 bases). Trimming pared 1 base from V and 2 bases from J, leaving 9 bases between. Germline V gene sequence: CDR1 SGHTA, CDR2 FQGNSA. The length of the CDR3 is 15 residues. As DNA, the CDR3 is TGTGCCAGCAGCTTAGGCAGACAGGCTGGAAACACCATATATTTT. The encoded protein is CASSLGRQAGNTIYF.

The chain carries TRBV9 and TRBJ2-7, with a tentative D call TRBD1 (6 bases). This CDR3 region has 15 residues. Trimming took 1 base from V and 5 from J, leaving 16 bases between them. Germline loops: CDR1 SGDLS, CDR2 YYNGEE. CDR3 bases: TGTGCCAGCAGCGTACGAGACAGGCGGCCTGACGAGCAGTACTTC. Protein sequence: CASSVRDRRPDEQYF.

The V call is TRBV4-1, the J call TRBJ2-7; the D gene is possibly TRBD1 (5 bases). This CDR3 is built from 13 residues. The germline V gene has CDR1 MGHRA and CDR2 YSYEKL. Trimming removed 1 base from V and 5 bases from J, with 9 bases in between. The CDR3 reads CASSQVTEDEQYF. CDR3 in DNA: TGCGCCAGCAGCCAAGTGACAGAAGACGAGCAGTACTTC.

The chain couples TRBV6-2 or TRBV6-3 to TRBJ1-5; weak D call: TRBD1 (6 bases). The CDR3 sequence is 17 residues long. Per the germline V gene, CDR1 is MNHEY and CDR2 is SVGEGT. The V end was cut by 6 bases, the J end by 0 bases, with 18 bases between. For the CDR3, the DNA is TGTGCCAGCAGCACTCCTTCACAGGGATATAGCAATCAGCCCCAGCATTTT. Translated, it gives CASSTPSQGYSNQPQHF.

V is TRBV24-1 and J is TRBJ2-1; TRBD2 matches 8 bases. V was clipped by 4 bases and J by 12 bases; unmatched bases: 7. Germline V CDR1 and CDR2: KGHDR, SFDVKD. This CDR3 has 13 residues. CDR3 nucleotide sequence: TGTGCCACCAGTGACACTCCCGGGGGGGGGCAGTTCTTC. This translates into CATSDTPGGGQFF.

This CDR3 is CASSLNQGDYNEQFF. CDR3 DNA: TGTGCCAGCAGTTTAAATCAGGGGGATTACAATGAGCAGTTCTTC. This chain connects TRBV28 to TRBJ2-1; TRBD1 aligns across 7 bases. Per germline, CDR1 MDHEN and CDR2 SYDVKM. This CDR3 is built from 15 residues. With 2 bases clipped from V and 4 bases from J, the junction kept 5 bases outside the gene matches.

Here the CDR3 reads CAVARTGGSEQYF. The CDR3 nucleotides read TGTGCCGTCGCCAGAACAGGGGGAAGCGAGCAGTACTTC. The chain carries TRBV19 and TRBJ2-7; the match to TRBD1 covers 8 bases. This CDR3 spans 13 amino acids. V lost 11 bases and J lost 6; bases outside the gene matches: 12. Germline-derived CDR1 and CDR2 are LNHDA and SQIVND (reference sequence).

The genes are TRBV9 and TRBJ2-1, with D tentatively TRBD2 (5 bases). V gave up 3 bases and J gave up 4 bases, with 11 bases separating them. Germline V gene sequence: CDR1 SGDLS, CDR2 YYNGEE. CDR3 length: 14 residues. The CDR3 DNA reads TGTGCCAGCAGCGGCGGGTCGGGATACAATGAGCAGTTCTTC. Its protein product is CASSGGSGYNEQFF. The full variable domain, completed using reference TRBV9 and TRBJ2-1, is DSGVTQTPKHLITATGQRVTLRCSPRSGDLSVYWYQQSLDQGLQFLIQYYNGEERAKGNILERFSAQQFPDLHSELNLSSLELGDSALYFCASSGGSGYNEQFFGPGTRLTVL.

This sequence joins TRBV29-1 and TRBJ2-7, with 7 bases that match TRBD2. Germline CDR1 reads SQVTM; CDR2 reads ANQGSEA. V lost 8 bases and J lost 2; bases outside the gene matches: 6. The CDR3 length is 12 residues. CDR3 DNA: TGCAGCACTATGGCGGGGGCCTACGAGCAGTACTTC. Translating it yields CSTMAGAYEQYF.